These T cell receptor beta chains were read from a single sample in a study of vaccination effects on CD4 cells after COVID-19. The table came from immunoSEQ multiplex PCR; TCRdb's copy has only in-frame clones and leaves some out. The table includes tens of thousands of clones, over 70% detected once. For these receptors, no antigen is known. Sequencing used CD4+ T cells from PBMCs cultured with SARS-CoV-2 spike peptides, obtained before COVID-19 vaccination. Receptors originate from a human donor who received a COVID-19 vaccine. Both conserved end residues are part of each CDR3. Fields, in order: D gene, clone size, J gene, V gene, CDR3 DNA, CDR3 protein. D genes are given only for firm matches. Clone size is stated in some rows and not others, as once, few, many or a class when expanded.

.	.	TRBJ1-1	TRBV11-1	TGTGCCAGCAGCGATTACAGGGCTGGGAACACTGAAGCTTTCTTT	CASSDYRAGNTEAFF
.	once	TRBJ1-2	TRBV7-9	TGTGCCAGCAGCTTATCTAGGGTGAACTATGGCTACACCTTC	CASSLSRVNYGYTF
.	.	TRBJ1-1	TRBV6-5	TGTGCCAGCTCAAACCCATTTGGGGAGGAAGGTTTCTTT	CASSNPFGEEGFF
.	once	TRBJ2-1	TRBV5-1	TGCGCCAGCAGCGGACGCGGACAGAGTAATGAGCAGTTCTTC	CASSGRGQSNEQFF
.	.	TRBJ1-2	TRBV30	TGTGCCTGGAGTGTTCCAGGGGAGAATCGTTATGGCTACACCTTC	CAWSVPGENRYGYTF
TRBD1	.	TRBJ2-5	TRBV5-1	TGCGCCAGCAGATTGACAGGGGGCCAAGAGACCCAGTACTTC	CASRLTGGQETQYF
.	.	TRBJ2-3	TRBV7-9	TGTGCCAGCAGCCGACGGTCCGGGCAGGCCACAGATACGCAGTATTTT	CASSRRSGQATDTQYF
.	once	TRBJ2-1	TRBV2	TGTGCCAGCAGCTGGGACATATACAATGAGCAGTTCTTC	CASSWDIYNEQFF
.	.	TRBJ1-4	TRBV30	TGTGCCTGGAGTGCTAGGGGATTTACTGAAAAACTGTTTTTT	CAWSARGFTEKLFF
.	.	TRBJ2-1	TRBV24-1	TGTGCCACCAGTGATTACCGACTAGGGATCAATGAGCAGTTCTTC	CATSDYRLGINEQFF
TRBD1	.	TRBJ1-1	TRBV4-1	TGCGCCAGCAGCCAAGAAGGGTCGGACAGGATGGCTTTCTTT	CASSQEGSDRMAFF
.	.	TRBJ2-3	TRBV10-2	TGCGCCAGCAGTGAGGGACCGAGGAGCACAGATACGCAGTATTTT	CASSEGPRSTDTQYF
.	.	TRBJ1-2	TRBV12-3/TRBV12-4	TGTGCCAGCAGTCCCCGTGGTGGCTATGGCTACACCTTC	CASSPRGGYGYTF
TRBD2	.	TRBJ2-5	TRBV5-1	TGCGCCAGCAGTGAACGGGGGGGCCTTCGGGGCCAAGAGACCCAGTACTTC	CASSERGGLRGQETQYF
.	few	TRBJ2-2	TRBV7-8	TGTGCCAGCAGCTCCGGGGGACGGAACACCGGGGAGCTGTTTTTT	CASSSGGRNTGELFF
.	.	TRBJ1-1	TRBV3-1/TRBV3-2	TGTGCCAGCAGGGGGGCCACTGAAGCTTTCTTT	CASRGATEAFF
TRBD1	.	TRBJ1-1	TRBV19	TGTGCCAGTAGTCCAAATTCGGGACAGTTAGCCACTGAAGCTTTCTTT	CASSPNSGQLATEAFF
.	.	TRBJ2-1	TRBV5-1	TGCGCCAGCAGCTTGTCACTCTCCTACAATGAGCAGTTCTTC	CASSLSLSYNEQFF
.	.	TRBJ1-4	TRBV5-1	TGCGCCAGCAGCTTGACTCCCCAGGTGAATGAAAAACTGTTTTTT	CASSLTPQVNEKLFF
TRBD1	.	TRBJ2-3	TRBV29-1	TGCAGCGTCCGACAGGGGGCAACAGATACGCAGTATTTT	CSVRQGATDTQYF
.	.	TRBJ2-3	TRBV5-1	TGCGCCAGCAGCCGCAGGGAGAGCACAGATACGCAGTATTTT	CASSRRESTDTQYF
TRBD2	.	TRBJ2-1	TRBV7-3	TGTGCCAGCAGCTTTAGCGGGGGGGTTTACAATGAGCAGTTCTTC	CASSFSGGVYNEQFF
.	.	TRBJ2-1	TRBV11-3	TGTGCCAGCAGCTTAGAGGGTAGAAATGAGCAGTTCTTC	CASSLEGRNEQFF
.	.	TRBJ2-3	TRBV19	TGTGCCAGTACCCCGGGGGACGTAAGCACAGATACGCAGTATTTT	CASTPGDVSTDTQYF
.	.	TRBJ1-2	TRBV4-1	TGCGCCAGCAGCCAAGATTTTGCGGTACCAGGGGACTATGGCTACACCTTC	CASSQDFAVPGDYGYTF
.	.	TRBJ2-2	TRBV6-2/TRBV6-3	TGTGCCAGCAGTTACAGGGTAATCACCGGGGAGCTGTTTTTT	CASSYRVITGELFF
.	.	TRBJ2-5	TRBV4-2	TGTGCCAGCAGCCAAGCTGGGAGTAGGGAGACCCAGTACTTC	CASSQAGSRETQYF
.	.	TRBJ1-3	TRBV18	TGTGCCAGCTCACCACAAACCGATCCTGGAAACACCATATATTTT	CASSPQTDPGNTIYF
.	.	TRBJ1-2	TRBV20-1	TGCAGTGCAGGGGACACACCCCTTTACACCTTC	CSAGDTPLYTF
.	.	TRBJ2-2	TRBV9	TGTGCCAGCAGCGTAGAGGGGGGCAAACCCGGGGAGCTGTTTTTT	CASSVEGGKPGELFF
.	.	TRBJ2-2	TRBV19	TGTGCCAGTAGTCTGATTTTGGGCGGGGAGCTGTTTTTT	CASSLILGGELFF
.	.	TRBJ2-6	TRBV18	TGTGCCAGCTCAAACCAAGGGCCCTCTGGGGCCAACGTCCTGACTTTC	CASSNQGPSGANVLTF
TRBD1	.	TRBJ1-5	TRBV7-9	TGTGCCAGCAGCGAGACAGGGTATAATCAGCCCCAGCATTTT	CASSETGYNQPQHF